Below are 4 T cell receptor beta chains sequenced from a single sample in a study of a mutant IDH1 vaccine in newly diagnosed glioma. Specified time point: week 11, during vaccination. With topical imiquimod, each dose of the vaccine consisted of 300 ug of mutant IDH1 20-mer peptide. These receptors are not linked to any known antigen. Generated by immunoSEQ multiplex PCR, the TCRdb table keeps only in-frame clones and is missing some. The profile shows around 130,000 clones, around four fifths of them singletons. The material was PBMCs, obtained from a glioma patient whose treatment included an IDH1 peptide vaccine. The source of these receptors is a man in his forties with glioma.

This chain links TRBV7-8 with TRBJ2-1; D may match TRBD1 or TRBD2 (5 bases each). V gave up 5 bases and J gave up 6 bases, with 14 bases separating them. The CDR3 loop spans 14 amino acids. Germline V gene lookup returns CDR1 SGHVS and CDR2 FQNEAQ. CDR3 sequence (DNA): TGTGCCAGCAGCCCGGGTCGAGGGGTCAATGAGCAGTTCTTC. It is translated as CASSPGRGVNEQFF.

In this sample, this clone turned up a few times. The V call is TRBV7-2, the J call TRBJ1-2; 7 nucleotides line up with TRBD1. V lost 0 bases, J lost 6 bases, and 4 bases stayed unmatched. CDR3 length: 14 residues. The germline V gene encodes CDR1 SGHTA and CDR2 FQGNSA. The CDR3 DNA reads as TGTGCCAGCAGCTTAGCGAAGACAGGGAATGGCTACACCTTC. Translating gives CASSLAKTGNGYTF.

This clone was detected once. J is TRBJ1-2 and V is TRBV7-8; no clear D. Per germline, CDR1 SGHVS and CDR2 FQNEAQ. The CDR3 runs to 12 residues. The germline V and J ends were trimmed by 2 bases and 3 bases, with 4 bases remaining between them. CDR3 in DNA: TGTGCCAGCAGCTTACCAGACTATGGCTACACCTTC. As protein: CASSLPDYGYTF.

The DNA of the CDR3 is TGTGCCAGCAGTGGAGACAGGGGGCGAACCATGAACACTGAAGCTTTCTTT. This gives the protein CASSGDRGRTMNTEAFF. The rearrangement joins TRBV2 to TRBJ1-1, with 10 bases lining up with TRBD1. CDR1 is SNHLY and CDR2 is FYNNEI in the germline V gene. This CDR3 has 17 residues. The V gene end was trimmed by 4 bases and the J gene end by 0 bases; junction bases not matched to a gene: 8.